A single sample is the source of the 21 T cell receptor beta chains below, sequenced in a study of T cell clones after liver transplantation. The protocol was immunoSEQ multiplex PCR, while the TCRdb copy is restricted to in-frame clones and leaves out a portion. The repertoire includes about 51,000 clones, approximately 87% of them detected once, and approximately 15% sits in the top ten. Specimen: CD8+ T cells from blood, collected 12 months after liver transplant. These receptor sequences come from a human patient who received a liver transplant. Some T cells may originate from the graft donor.

The V call is TRBV7-2, the J call TRBJ2-3, with 7 nucleotides matching TRBD2. This CDR3 has 14 amino acids. Germline V gene sequence: CDR1 SGHTA, CDR2 FQGNSA. V was clipped by 3 bases and J by 1 base; unmatched bases: 1. CDR3 DNA sequence: TGTGCCAGCAGCTTGAGCGGGGGCACAGATACGCAGTATTTT. It encodes CASSLSGGTDTQYF.

This chain uses TRBV19 with TRBJ2-2, with unresolved D. Germline V gives CDR1 LNHDA, CDR2 SQIVND (reference sequence). This CDR3 comprises 13 residues. V was shortened by 7 bases and J by 3 bases, with 9 bases between the two germline ends. CDR3 protein: CASTSGYTGELFF. The CDR3 DNA sequence: TGTGCCAGTACATCAGGATACACCGGGGAGCTGTTTTTT.

The rearrangement joins TRBV27 to TRBJ2-4; D unclear. Germline V gives CDR1 MNHEY, CDR2 SMNVEV (reference sequence). V lost 5 bases and J 10 bases, leaving 12 bases between the germline ends. The CDR3 is made up of 12 amino acids. CDR3 nucleotides: TGTGCCAGCAGTCCAAACCAAGGGATTCAGTACTTC. Its protein product is CASSPNQGIQYF.

V and J are TRBV29-1 and TRBJ1-1; maybe TRBD1 (5 bases). The germline CDR1 and CDR2 sequences are SQVTM and ANQGSEA. V was shortened by 8 bases and J by 3 bases, with 13 bases between the two germline ends. This CDR3 is built from 12 residues. The CDR3 reads CSSVGVYTEAFF. The CDR3 DNA reads as TGCAGCTCCGTAGGGGTTTACACTGAAGCTTTCTTT. Variable domain in full (rest from reference TRBV29-1 and TRBJ1-1): SAVISQKPSRDICQRGTSLTIQCQVDSQVTMMFWYRQQPGQSLTLIATANQGSEATYESGFVIDKFPISRPNLTFSTLTVSNMSPEDSSIYLCSSVGVYTEAFFGQGTRLTVV.

This sequence joins TRBV27 and TRBJ2-2, with TRBD1 matching over 7 bases. The CDR3 totals 14 residues. Trimming at V came to 2 bases and at J to 7 bases, leaving 4 bases not matched to a gene. Germline V lookup: CDR1 MNHEY, CDR2 SMNVEV (reference sequence). The chain's CDR3 is CASSLTGADGELFF. The DNA of the CDR3 is TGTGCCAGCAGTTTAACAGGGGCGGACGGGGAGCTGTTTTTT.

Only one count was recorded for this clone. J is TRBJ2-2 and V is TRBV27; 14 bases are shared with TRBD2. V lost 7 bases and J lost 7; bases outside the gene matches: 8. This CDR3 has 16 residues. Germline loops: CDR1 MNHEY, CDR2 SMNVEV (reference sequence). CDR3 loop: CASTPGTSGSSGELFF. The CDR3 bases are TGTGCCAGCACCCCCGGGACTAGCGGGAGTAGCGGGGAGCTGTTTTTT.

V usage is TRBV14 and J usage is TRBJ2-3; D perhaps matches TRBD2 (6 bases). The CDR3 has 13 residues. Germline loops: CDR1 SGHDN, CDR2 FVKESK. V was shortened by 2 bases and J by 6 bases, with 9 bases between the two germline ends. For the CDR3, the DNA is TGTGCCAGCAGCCAAATAGCGGCCGATACGCAGTATTTT. This gives the protein CASSQIAADTQYF.

This clone appeared a single time. V gene TRBV7-2 combines with J gene TRBJ2-1; 8 bases match TRBD2. V dropped 4 bases and J dropped 4; count of bases not matched to a gene: 9. Per germline, CDR1 SGHTA and CDR2 FQGNSA. The CDR3 length is 16 residues. The CDR3 bases are TGTGCCAGCAGCTCCCGGGGGCGGGAGGCATACAATGAGCAGTTCTTC. Its protein product is CASSSRGREAYNEQFF.

The rearrangement uses TRBV7-9 and TRBJ2-7, with D possibly matching TRBD1 (5 bases). The V and J ends lost 8 bases and 2 bases respectively, with 13 bases between them. The germline V gene encodes CDR1 SEHNR and CDR2 FQNEAQ (reference sequence). The CDR3 spans 13 residues. The CDR3 DNA is TGTGCCAGCGGAACAGGTTCAGCCTACGAGCAGTACTTC. Its protein is CASGTGSAYEQYF.

This sequence joins TRBV7-9 and TRBJ2-3; D is unclear. The CDR3 length is 15 residues. V was pared by 3 bases and J by 1 base, with 11 bases between. Germline V gives CDR1 SEHNR, CDR2 FQNEAQ (reference sequence). CDR3 sequence (DNA): TGTGCCAGCAGCTTTAGGGAAAGGGGCACAGATACGCAGTATTTT. Protein sequence: CASSFRERGTDTQYF.

The V and J genes are TRBV2 and TRBJ2-1; the D gene is possibly TRBD1 (6 bases). The V gene's germline CDR1 is SNHLY and CDR2 FYNNEI. Trimming pared 4 bases from V and 1 base from J, leaving 11 bases between. The CDR3 spans 15 residues. Written as DNA, the CDR3 is TGTGCCAGCAGTGTCGGACAGTTATCCTACAATGAGCAGTTCTTC. This translates into CASSVGQLSYNEQFF.

The genes are TRBV29-1 and TRBJ2-7; tentative D call: TRBD1 (7 bases). This CDR3 has 13 amino acids. Germline CDR1 and CDR2: SQVTM and ANQGSEA. V lost 6 bases to trimming and J lost 0 bases, with 12 bases between them. CDR3 sequence reads: CSVRGTDSYEQYF. In DNA form, the CDR3 reads TGCAGCGTCCGCGGGACAGACTCCTACGAGCAGTACTTC.

This clone has just a few counts. This sequence joins TRBV10-2 and TRBJ1-5; D unresolved. The length of the CDR3 is 14 residues. Trimming took 0 bases from V and 9 from J, leaving 12 bases between them. Germline V gene data show CDR1 as WSHSY and CDR2 as SAAADI. The DNA for the CDR3 is TGCGCCAGCAGTGAGTCGGAATTAACACGGCCCCAGCATTTT. This codes for CASSESELTRPQHF.

CDR3 sequence (DNA): TGTGCCAGCAGCTTTTTGACCTACGAGCAGTACTTC. Translation gives CASSFLTYEQYF. The chain recombines TRBV4-2 with TRBJ2-7, with D hard to call. This CDR3 comprises 12 residues. The germline CDR1 and CDR2 sequences are LGHNA and YNFKEQ. V dropped 5 bases and J dropped 2 bases, with 7 bases sitting between them.

Comment on this clone: At one boundary the junction diverges from the germline segment, which might be a read error. The CDR3 protein is CASSLDPSREQYF. As DNA, the CDR3 is TGTGCCAGCAGCCTAGACCCGAGTCGGGAGCAGTACTTC. The V gene is TRBV11-3, the J gene TRBJ2-7; no firm D call. CDR3 length: 13 amino acids. Per the germline V gene, CDR1 is SGHNT and CDR2 is YENEEA.

The gene calls are TRBV27 and TRBJ2-7, with D maybe TRBD2 (5 bases). The CDR3 is 13 residues long. CDR1 and CDR2 (germline): MNHEY, SMNVEV (reference sequence). Deletions cut 2 bases from V and 4 bases from J, with 9 bases between. The DNA of the CDR3 is TGTGCCAGCAGTTTAAGAGGGATTTACGAGCAGTACTTC. It codes for CASSLRGIYEQYF.

The chain is built from TRBV6-5 and TRBJ2-7, with D perhaps being TRBD1 or TRBD2 (5 bases each). Germline V gives CDR1 MNHEY, CDR2 SVGAGI. V lost 5 bases and J lost 7, with 18 bases in between. The CDR3 runs to 14 residues. The CDR3 protein is CASSPGPGVAEQYF. The CDR3 DNA is TGTGCCAGCAGTCCGGGACCCGGGGTCGCGGAGCAGTACTTC.

This clone was recorded once. The chain has TRBV11-1 and TRBJ2-1; 8 bases map to TRBD2. The ends lost 1 base at V and 8 bases at J; junction bases unmatched: 7. Germline V gives CDR1 SGHAT, CDR2 FQDESV (reference sequence). This CDR3 has 15 amino acids. CDR3 sequence reads: CASSLGTTGGDEQFF. CDR3 DNA sequence: TGTGCCAGCAGCTTAGGGACTACGGGGGGGGATGAGCAGTTCTTC. The whole variable domain, filled in from reference TRBV11-1 and TRBJ2-1, reads EAEVAQSPRYKITEKSQAVAFWCDPISGHATLYWYRQILGQGPELLVQFQDESVVDDSQLPKDRFSAERLKGVDSTLKIQPAELGDSAMYLCASSLGTTGGDEQFFGPGTRLTVL.

The chain is built from TRBV4-1 and TRBJ1-1, with 8 nucleotides matching TRBD1. This CDR3 is 14 amino acids long. The ends lost 4 bases at V and 3 bases at J; junction bases unmatched: 4. Germline CDR1 and CDR2: MGHRA and YSYEKL. The CDR3: CASSPRGPDTEAFF. CDR3 nucleotides: TGCGCCAGCAGCCCCAGGGGGCCGGACACTGAAGCTTTCTTT.

DNA for the CDR3: TGTGCCAGCACTGTGGAACCTGGAAACACCATATATTTT. This sequence encodes CASTVEPGNTIYF. This chain connects TRBV6-5 to TRBJ1-3, with D unclear. Trimming left V 7 bases short and J 2 bases short, with 9 bases between. The CDR3 length is 13 residues. Germline V lookup: CDR1 MNHEY, CDR2 SVGAGI.

V and J are TRBV19 and TRBJ2-1; 9 bases align to TRBD2. There are 13 residues in the CDR3. Per the germline V gene, CDR1 is LNHDA and CDR2 is SQIVND (reference sequence). The trim removed 5 bases at V and 8 bases at J, leaving 4 bases unmatched. CDR3 coding DNA: TGTGCCAGTAGTGGACTAGCGATCGATGAGCAGTTCTTC. This translates into CASSGLAIDEQFF.